A single T cell receptor (beta chain) is shown here with its context. CDR1 and CDR2 (germline): SNHLY, FYNNEI. This CDR3 comprises 15 residues. The ends were cut back, 5 bases at V and 3 bases at J, with 14 bases in the middle. The sample comes from a study of blood T cell repertoires in COVID-19. Study information: Acute and convalescent COVID-19 samples came from the United States, Italy and Spain. Sample material is recorded as cDNA or gDNA derived from T cells, B-cell-depleted T cells, or PBMCs.

In the original processing: Nucleated cell number was recorded as an estimate derived from reference gene primer amplification. Some clones are missing from TCRdb's copy, which holds only in-frame ones; the method was immunoSEQ multiplex PCR. V, J and clone size are those of that table, while D and trimming were read from the DNA. The sample includes around 130,000 clones, about 76% of them seen just once. The chain joins TRBV2 to TRBJ1-3; a weak D match, TRBD1 (6 bases). What was sequenced was peripheral blood. The clonotype comes from an older man with acute or convalescent COVID-19. CDR3 in amino acids: CASSRSRGGGNTIYF. CDR3 bases: TGTGCCAGCAGTAGGTCCAGGGGTGGTGGAAACACCATATATTTT.